What follows are 19 T cell receptor beta chains derived from one specimen sequenced in a study of graft-versus-host responses after intestinal transplantation. These receptors have no identified antigens. The data were produced by immunoSEQ multiplex PCR, yet TCRdb's version contains in-frame clones alone and is incomplete. Of around 100,000 clones in the sample, 90% to 95% were seen once. The sequenced sample was unstimulated CD8+ T cells sorted from spleen or lymph node cells, obtained before transplant. These receptors were obtained from a human donor who was the organ donor for an intestinal transplant.

The chain links TRBV11-2 to TRBJ2-5; 10 nucleotides match TRBD2. CDR3 length: 15 amino acids. Germline assignment: CDR1 SGHAT and CDR2 FQNNGV. The V segment lost 2 bases and the J segment 3 bases; nucleotides outside the gene matches: 3. In nucleotides, the CDR3 is TGTGCCAGCAGCTTATTAGCGGGAGGAAAAGAGACCCAGTACTTC. As protein: CASSLLAGGKETQYF.

The chain recombines TRBV2 with TRBJ2-4; 8 bases match TRBD1. V lost 6 bases and J lost 9; bases outside the gene matches: 10. CDR1 SNHLY and CDR2 FYNNEI come from the germline V gene. The CDR3 sequence is 14 residues long. The CDR3 DNA reads TGTGCCAGCAGCGAACTGGACAGGGTTTTCATTCAGTACTTC. Its protein is CASSELDRVFIQYF.

This chain connects TRBV11-2 to TRBJ2-5; 8 positions agree with TRBD2. Looked up from germline, CDR1 is SGHAT and CDR2 is FQNNGV. There are 15 residues in the CDR3. V shed 1 base and J 2 bases; nucleotides not matched to a gene: 3. Here the CDR3 reads CASSLAGGDQETQYF. The CDR3 nucleotides are TGTGCCAGCAGCTTAGCGGGGGGGGATCAAGAGACCCAGTACTTC. The entire variable domain, with the rest obtained from reference TRBV11-2 and TRBJ2-5, is as follows: EAGVAQSPRYKIIEKRQSVAFWCNPISGHATLYWYQQILGQGPKLLIQFQNNGVVDDSQLPKDRFSAERLKGVDSTLKIQPAKLEDSAVYLCASSLAGGDQETQYFGPGTRLLVL.

The V and J genes are TRBV7-9 and TRBJ1-2; no clear D. The CDR3 spans 13 residues. Trimming removed 6 bases at V and 6 bases at J, with 14 bases between. Germline CDR1 is SEHNR and CDR2 is FQNEAQ (reference sequence). The CDR3: CASSIDYGNGYTF. In DNA form, the CDR3 reads TGTGCCAGCAGTATCGATTATGGGAATGGCTACACCTTC.

This clone was seen just once. The gene calls are TRBV4-3 and TRBJ1-4; D perhaps matches TRBD1 (5 bases). This CDR3 is built from 18 residues. The V gene's germline CDR1 is LGHNA and CDR2 YSLEER. V was shortened by 0 bases and J by 3 bases, with 17 bases between the two germline ends. CDR3 residues: CASSQDPRGGSANEKLFF. As DNA, the CDR3 is TGCGCCAGCAGCCAAGATCCTCGGGGGGGAAGTGCTAATGAAAAACTGTTTTTT.

This chain uses TRBV4-1 with TRBJ2-7; weak D call: TRBD2 (5 bases). V was shortened by 1 base and J by 3 bases, with 13 bases between the two germline ends. CDR3 length: 15 amino acids. Germline V lookup: CDR1 MGHRA, CDR2 YSYEKL. DNA of the CDR3: TGCGCCAGCAGCCAAGCCTTTAGCGCTTACTACGAGCAGTACTTC. Translated: CASSQAFSAYYEQYF.

The chain couples TRBV27 to TRBJ1-1; D is perhaps TRBD1 (5 bases). The V gene lost 8 bases and the J gene lost 3 bases, with 10 bases spanning the gap. The CDR3 has 12 residues. CDR1 is MNHEY and CDR2 is SMNVEV in the germline V gene (reference sequence). CDR3 amino acids: CASGSGYTEAFF. CDR3 in DNA: TGTGCCAGCGGATCAGGGTACACTGAAGCTTTCTTT.

This clone was counted once. This chain connects TRBV6-5 to TRBJ1-5, with no clear D. Germline V gene sequence: CDR1 MNHEY, CDR2 SVGAGI. The CDR3 loop spans 13 amino acids. V was shortened by 5 bases and J by 6 bases, with 11 bases between the two germline ends. The CDR3: CASSRHWGQPQHF. DNA of the CDR3: TGTGCCAGCAGTCGGCACTGGGGTCAGCCCCAGCATTTT.

The chain employs TRBV27 and TRBJ1-2; 8 bases are shared with TRBD1. CDR1 MNHEY and CDR2 SMNVEV come from the germline V gene (reference sequence). J lost 5 bases, V lost 5 bases, and 4 bases had no gene match. The length of the CDR3 is 13 residues. The CDR3 bases are TGTGCCAGCAGTCACAGGACAGGGTATGGCTACACCTTC. Translated, it gives CASSHRTGYGYTF.

The chain has TRBV5-3 and TRBJ1-5; D remains unclear. Being an ORF, TRBV5-3 has a function that is uncertain. This CDR3 is 15 amino acids long. With 4 bases removed from V and 5 bases from J, the gap between germline ends came to 16 bases. The CDR3 reads CARSPEIRYDQPQHF. The CDR3 DNA sequence: TGTGCCAGAAGCCCCGAAATTAGGTACGATCAGCCCCAGCATTTT.

V is TRBV14 and J is TRBJ2-3; D call uncertain. V was trimmed by 2 bases and J by 9 bases, leaving 9 bases between them. The CDR3 has 12 residues. Germline loops: CDR1 SGHDN, CDR2 FVKESK. CDR3 sequence reads: CASSQYMWTQYF. Written as DNA, the CDR3 is TGTGCCAGCAGCCAATACATGTGGACGCAGTATTTT. Looking up the rest from reference TRBV14 and TRBJ2-3 gives the full variable domain: EAGVTQFPSHSVIEKGQTVTLRCDPISGHDNLYWYRRVMGKEIKFLLHFVKESKQDESGMPNNRFLAERTGGTYSTLKVQPAELEDSGVYFCASSQYMWTQYFGPGTRLTVL.

The V and J genes are TRBV6-4 and TRBJ2-1, with 7 bases matching TRBD2. J gave up 6 bases and V 3 bases, and 8 bases lay outside the gene matches. This CDR3 region has 15 residues. Germline CDR1 is MRHNA and CDR2 is SNTAGT. The CDR3 here is CASSEGGRESNEQFF. In DNA, the CDR3 is TGTGCCAGCAGTGAGGGGGGGAGAGAGAGCAATGAGCAGTTCTTC.

The chain is built from TRBV29-1 and TRBJ2-7, with D perhaps TRBD2 (5 bases). The CDR3 contains 13 residues. Looked up from germline, CDR1 is SQVTM and CDR2 is ANQGSEA. V shed 2 bases and J shed 3 bases, with 11 bases lying between them. The DNA of the CDR3 is TGCAGCGTTGAAAAGAACAGCGGCTACGAGCAGTACTTC. This gives the protein CSVEKNSGYEQYF.

This rearrangement joins TRBV11-2 to TRBJ2-7, with no clear D. Germline V gene data show CDR1 as SGHAT and CDR2 as FQNNGV. Deletions cut 1 base from V and 1 base from J, with 8 bases between. The CDR3 extends over 14 amino acids. The CDR3 DNA follows: TGTGCCAGCAGCTTAGGCACTACTTCCTACGAGCAGTACTTC. Translated, it gives CASSLGTTSYEQYF.

The V and J genes are TRBV13 and TRBJ2-1, with D possibly being TRBD2 (5 bases). The CDR3 has 14 residues. Germline loops: CDR1 PRHDT, CDR2 FYEKMQ (reference sequence). The V and J ends lost 1 base and 4 bases respectively, with 8 bases between them. As DNA, the CDR3 is TGTGCCAGCAGCTTAGCGGGGTTGTACAATGAGCAGTTCTTC. Translated: CASSLAGLYNEQFF.

The chain couples TRBV7-8 to TRBJ2-1; D is uncertain. This CDR3 is 15 amino acids long. Trimming pared 1 base from V and 2 bases from J, leaving 9 bases between. Germline V gives CDR1 SGHVS, CDR2 FQNEAQ. The CDR3 nucleotides read TGTGCCAGCAGCTTAGTCGACTCCCCCTACAATGAGCAGTTCTTC. Protein sequence: CASSLVDSPYNEQFF.

The chain has TRBV7-2 and TRBJ2-3; TRBD2 might be the D (5 bases). Trimming took off 1 base at V and 6 bases at J, with 11 bases between the two ends. The CDR3 sequence is 14 residues long. Germline CDR1 and CDR2: SGHTA and FQGNSA. In nucleotides, the CDR3 is TGTGCCAGCAGCTTAGGGCTAGCCCGGGATACGCAGTATTTT. This encodes CASSLGLARDTQYF.

This clone was counted once. The chain recombines TRBV6-6 with TRBJ1-5; possible D gene TRBD1, 6 bases. The germline V gene has CDR1 MNHNY and CDR2 SVGAGI (reference sequence). The CDR3 is made up of 15 amino acids. V lost 0 bases, J lost 3 bases, and 9 bases lay in between. CDR3 sequence reads: CASSYSDRLNQPQHF. The CDR3, as DNA: TGTGCCAGCAGTTACTCTGACAGGCTCAATCAGCCCCAGCATTTT.

This clone is a singleton in its sample. The V and J genes are TRBV6-1 and TRBJ2-5; 8 bases agree with TRBD1. With 4 bases clipped from V and 4 bases from J, the junction kept 11 bases outside the gene matches. Germline CDR1 reads MNHNS; CDR2 reads SASEGT. The CDR3 is 16 residues long. CDR3 protein: CASSGWQGAQVETQYF. CDR3 nucleotide sequence: TGTGCCAGCAGTGGATGGCAGGGGGCACAAGTAGAGACCCAGTACTTC.